The 32 T cell receptor beta chains below come from one sample, sequenced in a study of T cells in tuberculosis. Libraries were prepared by immunoSEQ multiplex PCR; TCRdb keeps only in-frame clonotypes and omits some of them. The data show 20,000 to 25,000 clones, 97% seen once. Sequenced input: PBMCs. The receptors here all came from a donor aged 10-29 years with latent tuberculosis or without tuberculosis infection.

V gene TRBV9 combines with J gene TRBJ2-1; perhaps TRBD1 as D (6 bases). The CDR3 length is 13 residues. The germline V gene has CDR1 SGDLS and CDR2 YYNGEE. Trimming stripped 0 bases from V and 9 bases from J, with 10 bases between. CDR3: CASSVVIRGEQFF. In DNA, the CDR3 is TGTGCCAGCAGCGTAGTTATCAGGGGTGAGCAGTTCTTC.

The gene calls are TRBV6-5 and TRBJ1-3; D is perhaps TRBD1 (5 bases). V dropped 2 bases and J dropped 0 bases, with 8 bases sitting between them. Germline CDR1 MNHEY, CDR2 SVGAGI. The CDR3 is made up of 15 amino acids. The CDR3 protein is CASSYTGTSGNTIYF. CDR3 sequence (DNA): TGTGCCAGCAGTTACACAGGCACCTCTGGAAACACCATATATTTT.

This chain joins TRBV12-5 and TRBJ2-5, with D tentatively TRBD2 (5 bases). Trimming removed 5 bases from V and 2 bases from J, with 12 bases in between. The CDR3 consists of 14 residues. Germline CDR1 reads LGHNT; CDR2 reads FRNRAP. The CDR3 loop reads CASGATRVQETQYF. CDR3 nucleotide sequence: TGTGCTAGTGGTGCCACGAGGGTTCAAGAGACCCAGTACTTC.

The chain links TRBV13 to TRBJ2-1; TRBD2 matches at 10 bases. This CDR3 has 17 amino acids. V trimming: 4 bases; J trimming: 5 bases; junction bases outside the gene matches: 11. From germline, CDR1 is PRHDT and CDR2 FYEKMQ (reference sequence). This chain's CDR3 is CASSSPQGLALHNEQFF. In DNA form, the CDR3 reads TGTGCCAGCAGCTCCCCCCAGGGACTAGCGTTGCACAATGAGCAGTTCTTC.

This chain joins TRBV4-1 and TRBJ1-4, with D unresolved. V was pared by 3 bases and J by 11 bases, with 19 bases between. The CDR3 sequence is 15 residues long. Per the germline V gene, CDR1 is MGHRA and CDR2 is YSYEKL. The CDR3 is CASSHEYQGSLKLFF. The CDR3, as DNA: TGCGCCAGCAGCCACGAGTACCAAGGGAGTCTTAAACTGTTTTTT.

The gene calls are TRBV5-6 and TRBJ1-3; D is unclear. CDR3 size: 17 residues. Between the trimmed V and J ends, which lost 1 base and 0 bases, there was a span of 14 bases. The germline CDR1 and CDR2 sequences are SGHDT and YYEEEE. The CDR3 nucleotides read TGTGCCAGCAGCTTGTCCCCTCTCGTAGACTCTGGAAACACCATATATTTT. Translated, it gives CASSLSPLVDSGNTIYF. Full variable domain (missing parts from reference TRBV5-6 and TRBJ1-3): DAGVTQSPTHLIKTRGQQVTLRCSPKSGHDTVSWYQQALGQGPQFIFQYYEEEERQRGNFPDRFSGHQFPNYSSELNVNALLLGDSALYLCASSLSPLVDSGNTIYFGEGSWLTVV.

V usage is TRBV27 and J usage is TRBJ2-7; D remains ambiguous. The CDR3 contains 13 residues. Germline CDR1 is MNHEY and CDR2 is SMNVEV (reference sequence). V was trimmed by 4 bases and J by 2 bases, leaving 9 bases between them. The CDR3 loop reads CASSWAATYEQYF. CDR3 DNA: TGTGCCAGCAGTTGGGCTGCCACCTACGAGCAGTACTTC.

The chain has TRBV19 and TRBJ1-2; a weak D match, TRBD1 (5 bases). Germline V gene sequence: CDR1 LNHDA, CDR2 SQIVND (reference sequence). The CDR3 spans 13 residues. With 6 bases removed from V and 6 bases from J, the gap between germline ends came to 14 bases. The CDR3 region is CASRWGESDGYTF. DNA of the CDR3: TGTGCCAGTAGGTGGGGGGAATCCGATGGCTACACCTTC.

The chain has TRBV18 and TRBJ1-6; 8 positions match TRBD1. Germline assignment: CDR1 KGHSH and CDR2 LQKENI. With 3 bases clipped from V and 6 bases from J, the junction kept 4 bases outside the gene matches. The CDR3 is made up of 15 amino acids. The DNA for the CDR3 is TGTGCCAGCTCACCTCAGGGGGCCACTAATTCACCCCTCCACTTT. Protein product: CASSPQGATNSPLHF.

The chain combines TRBV4-1 with TRBJ2-3, with 12 bases that match TRBD2. Germline V gene sequence: CDR1 MGHRA, CDR2 YSYEKL. The CDR3 length is 19 residues. V was pared by 3 bases and J by 0 bases, with 10 bases of the junction left unmatched. The CDR3 reads CASSQAELAGGSSTDTQYF. Here the CDR3 DNA reads TGCGCCAGCAGCCAGGCCGAGCTAGCGGGGGGGAGTAGCACAGATACGCAGTATTTT.

This clone was recorded once. The CDR3 here is CASSAGGQGLAGELFF. The CDR3 DNA follows: TGTGCCAGCTCGGCTGGGGGACAGGGCTTAGCCGGGGAGCTGTTTTTT. The chain recombines TRBV7-3 with TRBJ2-2; 9 bases are shared with TRBD1. The CDR3 extends over 16 amino acids. Germline V gene data show CDR1 as SGHTA and CDR2 as FQGTGA. V lost 8 bases and J lost 6; bases outside the gene matches: 13.

The V gene is TRBV14, the J gene TRBJ2-1, with 7 bases that match TRBD2. This CDR3 is 15 amino acids long. V dropped 2 bases and J dropped 6; count of bases not matched to a gene: 7. The V gene's germline CDR1 is SGHDN and CDR2 FVKESK. The CDR3 sequence: CASSQMTSRGNEQFF. The CDR3, as DNA: TGTGCCAGCAGCCAAATGACTAGCCGGGGCAATGAGCAGTTCTTC. Together with reference TRBV14 and TRBJ2-1, the CDR3 gives the full variable domain: EAGVTQFPSHSVIEKGQTVTLRCDPISGHDNLYWYRRVMGKEIKFLLHFVKESKQDESGMPNNRFLAERTGGTYSTLKVQPAELEDSGVYFCASSQMTSRGNEQFFGPGTRLTVL.

The rearrangement joins TRBV5-1 to TRBJ1-1; 7 positions agree with TRBD1. V was pared by 0 bases and J by 2 bases, with 4 bases of the junction left unmatched. CDR1 and CDR2 from the germline V gene are SGHRS and YFSETQ. The CDR3 runs 15 residues. The CDR3 sequence is CASSLVDRQNTEAFF. The CDR3 DNA follows: TGCGCCAGCAGCTTGGTGGACAGGCAAAACACTGAAGCTTTCTTT.

J is TRBJ1-1 and V is TRBV27, with a tentative D call TRBD1 (6 bases). Looked up from germline, CDR1 is MNHEY and CDR2 is SMNVEV (reference sequence). This CDR3 is 14 amino acids long. V lost 3 bases and J lost 6, with 14 bases in between. CDR3 DNA sequence: TGTGCCAGCAGTTTGACAGGCCCGAAGCCTGAAGCTTTCTTT. This encodes CASSLTGPKPEAFF.

The rearrangement links TRBV5-6 to TRBJ1-3; the match to TRBD1 covers 7 bases. V trimming: 3 bases; J trimming: 5 bases; junction bases outside the gene matches: 11. Germline V gene lookup returns CDR1 SGHDT and CDR2 YYEEEE. The length of the CDR3 is 16 residues. The CDR3 protein is CASSSTGQAIRNTIYF. The CDR3 nucleotides are TGTGCCAGCAGCTCCACCGGACAGGCAATACGAAACACCATATATTTT.

V usage is TRBV9 and J usage is TRBJ2-1, with D perhaps matching TRBD2 (6 bases). The CDR3 is 16 amino acids. Germline CDR1 reads SGDLS; CDR2 reads YYNGEE. V lost 0 bases, J lost 3 bases, and 13 bases lay in between. The CDR3 is CASSVVGSGDYNEQFF. The CDR3 DNA reads as TGTGCCAGCAGCGTAGTCGGTAGCGGCGACTACAATGAGCAGTTCTTC.

This chain joins TRBV6-6 and TRBJ1-2; weak D call: TRBD1 (6 bases). Germline V lookup: CDR1 MNHNY, CDR2 SVGAGI (reference sequence). CDR3 length: 13 residues. Trimming cost V 7 bases and J 6 bases, with 15 bases left between them. CDR3 protein: CASNPRTVHGYTF. CDR3 sequence (DNA): TGTGCCAGCAATCCCCGGACAGTCCATGGCTACACCTTC.

CDR3 sequence reads: CASSLPDGTGELFF. The CDR3 nucleotides are TGTGCCAGCAGCTTACCTGACGGGACCGGGGAGCTGTTTTTT. This sequence joins TRBV7-9 and TRBJ2-2; D uncertain. V was pared by 2 bases and J by 5 bases, with 9 bases between. The CDR3 extends over 14 amino acids. Germline CDR1 SEHNR, CDR2 FQNEAQ (reference sequence).

This chain uses TRBV6-5 with TRBJ2-1, with 9 bases identical to TRBD1. Germline trimming cut 6 bases from V and 3 bases from J; bases unmatched to any gene: 6. Germline V gene lookup returns CDR1 MNHEY and CDR2 SVGAGI. CDR3 size: 15 residues. CDR3 nucleotides: TGTGCCAGCAGGCCCGGGACAGGGAACTACAATGAGCAGTTCTTC. Protein sequence: CASRPGTGNYNEQFF.

This sequence joins TRBV29-1 and TRBJ1-2, with TRBD1 matching 9 bases. With V trimmed by 7 bases and J by 3 bases, 3 bases remained unmatched. From germline, CDR1 is SQVTM and CDR2 ANQGSEA. CDR3 length: 12 amino acids. The CDR3 here is CSGRDRDYGYTF. The CDR3 DNA follows: TGCAGCGGACGGGACAGGGACTATGGCTACACCTTC.

Only one count was recorded for this clone. The chain is built from TRBV7-3 and TRBJ2-2, with 8 bases identical to TRBD1. The CDR3 is 14 amino acids. From germline, CDR1 is SGHTA and CDR2 FQGTGA. V lost 4 bases, J lost 5 bases, and 3 bases stayed unmatched. This CDR3 reads CASSSTGGTGELFF. The CDR3 coding sequence is TGTGCCAGCAGCTCTACAGGGGGGACCGGGGAGCTGTTTTTT.

The chain joins TRBV5-1 to TRBJ1-5; tentatively, D is TRBD1 (6 bases). CDR1 is SGHRS and CDR2 is YFSETQ in the germline V gene. The CDR3 contains 16 residues. V was clipped by 0 bases and J by 2 bases, with 12 bases between them. The CDR3 is CASSLEPQGGNQPQHF. In DNA, the CDR3 is TGCGCCAGCAGCTTGGAGCCACAGGGCGGCAATCAGCCCCAGCATTTT. The full variable domain, rest sourced from reference TRBV5-1 and TRBJ1-5, is KAGVTQTPRYLIKTRGQQVTLSCSPISGHRSVSWYQQTPGQGLQFLFEYFSETQRNKGNFPGRFSGRQFSNSRSEMNVSTLELGDSALYLCASSLEPQGGNQPQHFGDGTRLSIL.

The rearrangement links TRBV5-6 to TRBJ1-2, with 10 bases lining up with TRBD1. This CDR3 has 13 residues. CDR1 SGHDT and CDR2 YYEEEE come from the germline V gene. The ends lost 3 bases at V and 14 bases at J; junction bases unmatched: 10. Here the CDR3 reads CASSSAGQGVLTF. CDR3 nucleotides: TGTGCCAGCAGCTCAGCAGGACAGGGGGTGTTAACCTTC.

In DNA form, the CDR3 reads TGTGCCACCAGCAGAATTATCGACAGGAGCAATCAGCCCCAGCATTTT. It codes for CATSRIIDRSNQPQHF. The chain couples TRBV15 to TRBJ1-5, with D perhaps TRBD1 (6 bases). The CDR3 is 16 residues long. Trimming took 2 bases from V and 1 from J, leaving 12 bases between them. CDR1 is LNHNV, CDR2 YYDKDF, per germline (reference sequence).

This chain connects TRBV6-1 to TRBJ2-5; D possibly corresponds to TRBD1 (5 bases). CDR3 length: 16 amino acids. The germline V and J ends were trimmed by 4 bases and 2 bases, with 17 bases remaining between them. CDR1 MNHNS and CDR2 SASEGT come from the germline V gene. The CDR3, as DNA: TGTGCCAGCAGTGCTAGGGCCCTGACAGCACAAGAGACCCAGTACTTC. Translating it yields CASSARALTAQETQYF.

The chain employs TRBV5-5 and TRBJ1-1; D is possibly TRBD1 (5 bases). This CDR3 has 12 amino acids. Trimming shortened V by 0 bases and J by 14 bases, and 14 bases separated the two germline ends. Germline V gives CDR1 SGHKS, CDR2 YYEKEE (reference sequence). The CDR3 loop reads CASSLGGTRVFF. In DNA form, the CDR3 reads TGTGCCAGCAGCTTGGGGGGAACCAGGGTGTTCTTT.

The genes are TRBV11-2 and TRBJ2-7; TRBD1 might be the D (5 bases). The germline V gene encodes CDR1 SGHAT and CDR2 FQNNGV. V lost 9 bases, J lost 3 bases, and 18 bases lay in between. This CDR3 has 14 residues. Here the CDR3 DNA reads TGTGCCAGTGTCGAAGGGGCCGGGCACTACGAGCAGTACTTC. Residues: CASVEGAGHYEQYF. Complete variable domain (other parts from reference TRBV11-2 and TRBJ2-7): EAGVAQSPRYKIIEKRQSVAFWCNPISGHATLYWYQQILGQGPKLLIQFQNNGVVDDSQLPKDRFSAERLKGVDSTLKIQPAKLEDSAVYLCASVEGAGHYEQYFGPGTRLTVT.

This clone was seen just once. For the CDR3, the DNA is TGTGCCAGCAGTCCTACGGGGGTACCCAACTATGGCTACACCTTC. It yields the protein CASSPTGVPNYGYTF. This chain links TRBV27 with TRBJ1-2; TRBD1 is a possible D gene (5 bases). The CDR3 is 15 residues long. Trimming stripped 5 bases from V and 2 bases from J, with 15 bases between. The V gene's germline CDR1 is MNHEY and CDR2 SMNVEV (reference sequence).

The V call is TRBV4-1, the J call TRBJ1-6; D not certain. From germline, CDR1 is MGHRA and CDR2 YSYEKL. V was cut by 2 bases and J by 9 bases, with 8 bases left in between. The CDR3 runs to 13 residues. The CDR3 DNA sequence: TGCGCCAGCAGCCAATTAGAGAGTTCACCCCTCCACTTT. Protein sequence: CASSQLESSPLHF.

This rearrangement joins TRBV5-8 to TRBJ1-3; D uncertain. Germline-derived CDR1 and CDR2 are SGHTS and YDEGEE. V was shortened by 4 bases and J by 4 bases, with 21 bases between the two germline ends. The CDR3 extends over 17 amino acids. The DNA of the CDR3 is TGTGCCAGCAGCGTGCGGGTTGGTGATTGGGGAGGAAACACCATATATTTT. As protein: CASSVRVGDWGGNTIYF.

The rearrangement links TRBV18 to TRBJ1-2, with a weak D call TRBD1 (6 bases). In germline, CDR1 is KGHSH, CDR2 LQKENI. The V and J ends lost 0 bases and 3 bases respectively, with 14 bases between them. The length of the CDR3 is 16 residues. The CDR3 DNA reads as TGTGCCAGCTCACCACCGAGGGGGTTCTCTGACTATGGCTACACCTTC. Its protein product is CASSPPRGFSDYGYTF.

The genes are TRBV29-1 and TRBJ1-1; tentatively, D is TRBD1 (5 bases). The CDR3 runs to 15 residues. V lost 7 bases, J lost 1 base, and 19 bases lay in between. The germline gives CDR1 SQVTM, CDR2 ANQGSEA. CDR3 sequence (DNA): TGCAGCGCCTCTCGAGTAGGGGTCCAGAACACTGAAGCTTTCTTT. Amino acids: CSASRVGVQNTEAFF.